A selection of T cell receptor beta chains follows, all from one sample in a study of blood T cell repertoires in COVID-19. Using immunoSEQ multiplex PCR, the repertoire was profiled, and TCRdb retains in-frame clones only, with some absent. The data contain 160,000 or so clones, approximately 91% of them singletons. The sample consisted of peripheral blood. The receptors come from a man younger than 35 with acute or convalescent COVID-19. Both conserved end residues are part of each CDR3.

J,V,CDR3
TRBJ2-7,TRBV4-2,CASSPGWQGQDYEQYF
TRBJ1-2,TRBV20-1,CSASPSGGSALRYGYTF
TRBJ1-2,TRBV27,CASSFLGRYGYTF
TRBJ2-5,TRBV5-1,CASPRPGETQYF
TRBJ2-1,TRBV3-1/TRBV3-2,CASSHRAGEGKDEQFF
TRBJ2-2,TRBV15,CATSSWGETNTGELFF
TRBJ1-2,TRBV19,CASSEPGQGFYGYTF
TRBJ2-2,TRBV10-3,CAIMSGTGGYGGELFF
TRBJ1-1,TRBV11-3,CASSNQGAEEAFF
TRBJ1-4,TRBV5-1,CASSLYGSNEKLFF
TRBJ1-6,TRBV19,CARGGSPLHF
TRBJ1-2,TRBV9,CASLAGTGKMDGYTF
TRBJ1-4,TRBV7-9,CASTLREGVTATNEKLFF
TRBJ1-3,TRBV6-4,CASSQQGDGNTIYF
TRBJ2-7,TRBV29-1,CSVDAEDRAVSEQYF
TRBJ1-5,TRBV19,CASSPPGVGNQHF
TRBJ1-5,TRBV6-4,CASSDSIGSGPQHF
TRBJ2-2,TRBV10-2,CATIRGQTNTGELFF
TRBJ1-1,TRBV10-3,CAISESTLPRRGTEAFF
TRBJ1-4,TRBV6-4,CASSDQAGEKLFF
TRBJ1-2,TRBV30,CAWNPGLLRNYGYTF
TRBJ1-3,TRBV6-5,CASSWDRDSGNTIYF
TRBJ1-2,TRBV5-8,CASKNVGQKSSYGYTF
TRBJ1-2,TRBV5-1,CASSLSPGQVNYGYTF
TRBJ2-7,TRBV10-3,CAINGGTGASSYEQYF
TRBJ1-2,TRBV6-6,CASSYSTGGNYGYTF
TRBJ2-3,TRBV14,CASSQDLPSTQYF
TRBJ1-4,TRBV5-1,CASAAGFTNEKLFF
TRBJ2-6,TRBV10-3,CAISRDTISGANVLTF
TRBJ1-1,TRBV19,CASSPTVRIEAFF
TRBJ1-2,TRBV27,CASSSLLSGRGGYTF
TRBJ2-7,TRBV9,CASSVEGDSRVYEQYF
TRBJ2-7,TRBV12-2,CASRLAGGHPYEQYF
TRBJ2-7,TRBV4-1,CASSLAGPPYEQYF
TRBJ1-1,TRBV3-1/TRBV3-2,CASRQWGGDEAFF
TRBJ1-3,TRBV5-4,CASSLIPGQGVDTIYF
TRBJ1-2,TRBV14,CASSPRTGDGYTF
TRBJ2-7,TRBV24-1,CATSDRGLRSYEQYF
TRBJ2-1,TRBV20-1,CSASPTSGTYNEQFF
TRBJ1-5,TRBV10-2,CASSDSSNQPQHF
TRBJ2-6,TRBV14,CASSQEVGGVLTF
TRBJ2-7,TRBV30,CAWTEGQGAYEQYF
TRBJ2-2,TRBV24-1,CATSPPSGSNTGELFF
TRBJ1-1,TRBV5-1,CASSGPSRGTGTFF
TRBJ1-1,TRBV9,CASSAYTGFGAEAFF
TRBJ1-5,TRBV7-8,CASSLATDRGPRDQPQHF